This T cell receptor (beta chain) was identified during a study of T cell clonality in common variable immunodeficiency. Findings and limits, study-wide: Reportedly, TCR beta sequences from common variable immunodeficiency showed fewer deletions and N-nucleotide insertions.

In germline, CDR1 is SGHVS, CDR2 FNYEAQ. The CDR3 loop spans 14 amino acids. V shed 5 bases and J shed 1 base, with 12 bases lying between them. Profiled with immunoSEQ multiplex PCR; TCRdb holds only in-frame clones, not every one. This sample carries about 33,000 clones, none of them present only once. Both groups were predominantly of Caucasian heritage. Blood samples were heparinized, about 4.5 to 8 ml per donor. This clone was seen at least ten times. Its antigen is unknown. The DNA ends 3 residues before the CDR3 does, and the rest of the CDR3 is filled in from the germline J gene. Sequencing was carried out using peripheral blood mononuclear cells. The receptor was isolated from a human donor with common variable immunodeficiency. V and J are TRBV7-6 and TRBJ2-7; the D gene is possibly TRBD1 (6 bases). Partial CDR3 DNA: TGTGCCAGCAGCCCCCGGACAGAGTCCTACGAG. Amino acid sequence: CASSPRTESYE. The whole CDR3 sequence reads CASSPRTESYEQYF. The full variable domain, completed using reference TRBV7-6 and TRBJ2-7, is GAGVSQSPRYKVTKRGQDVALRCDPISGHVSLYWYRQALGQGPEFLTYFNYEAQQDKSGLPNDRFSAERPEGSISTLTIQRTEQRDSAMYRCASSPRTESYEQYFGPGTRLTVT.